This TCR beta chain emerged from a study of cytomegalovirus exposure and HLA in healthy donors. Background on the study: Earlier, fewer than 130 million unique TCR beta sequences were recovered from 170 million or so T cells by an analysis. Ancestry clustering placed 81% of a few hundred genotyped donors in the Caucasian-associated cluster. Overall study findings and caveats: In a later analysis, a missense DCLRE1C variant was linked to TCR beta V- and J-gene trimming. Later, an analysis showed that TCR beta chains associated with HLA were more clonally expanded than others that were equally common.

In the case of this clone: Its antigen is unknown.

Trimming shortened V by 6 bases and J by 6 bases, and 21 bases separated the two germline ends. Germline CDR1 is LNHDA and CDR2 is SQIVND (reference sequence). There are 16 residues in the CDR3. Primers for the PCR totalled 60 Vbeta and 13 Jbeta. Assay used: immunoSEQ multiplex PCR; TCRdb lists only in-frame clones, some missing. The sample shows under 250,000 clones, 75% to 85% of them seen only once. This receptor was obtained from a woman aged 40 to 55 in good health and CMV-seronegative. The chain employs TRBV19 and TRBJ1-5; D is ambiguous. Material for sequencing was PBMCs. DNA of the CDR3: TGTGCCAGTAGGACTACCTTCATTGGGAGAGGTCAGCCCCAGCATTTT. This gives the protein CASRTTFIGRGQPQHF.